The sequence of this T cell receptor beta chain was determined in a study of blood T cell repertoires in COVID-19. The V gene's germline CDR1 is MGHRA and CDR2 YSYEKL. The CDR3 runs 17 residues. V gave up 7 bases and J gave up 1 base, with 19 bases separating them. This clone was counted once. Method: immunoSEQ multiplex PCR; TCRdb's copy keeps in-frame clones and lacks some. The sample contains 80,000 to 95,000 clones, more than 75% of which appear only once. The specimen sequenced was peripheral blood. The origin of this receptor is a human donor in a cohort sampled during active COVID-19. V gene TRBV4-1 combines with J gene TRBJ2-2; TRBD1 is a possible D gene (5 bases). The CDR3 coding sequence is TGCGCCAGCAAAGAAACCTCACAGACAGTGAACACCGGGGAGCTGTTTTTT. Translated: CASKETSQTVNTGELFF.